These 9 T cell receptor beta chains were sequenced from one sample in a study of post-analysis software for immune sequencing data. These receptors are not linked to any known antigen. Prepared TCR beta cDNA libraries contained unique molecular identifiers. TCRdb recomputed calls from the PCR reads with MiXCR, one row per CDR3 protein. The table includes more than 450,000 distinct CDR3 sequences, under 40% detected once. Points from the study as a whole: Among 5 or 6 TRBV segments more frequent in patients than controls were TRBV5-6, TRBV5-1 and TRBV20-1.

Input material: blood. All receptors derive from a girl aged 2 to 17 with multiple sclerosis.

The chain is built from TRBV7-3 and TRBJ2-1; 8 positions agree with TRBD2. The CDR3 extends over 15 amino acids. V trimming: 5 bases; J trimming: 7 bases; junction bases outside the gene matches: 10. The germline gives CDR1 SGHTA, CDR2 FQGTGA. The CDR3 nucleotides read TGTGCCAGCAGCCGGGGACTAGTGGGGGCGAATGAGCAGTTCTTC. Protein: CASSRGLVGANEQFF.

This clonotype showed up just once. The chain uses TRBV6-1 and TRBJ1-1; the D is unclear. Germline V gives CDR1 MNHNS, CDR2 SASEGT. V shed 7 bases and J shed 8 bases, with 20 bases lying between them. The CDR3 is 14 amino acids. CDR3 loop: CASTKLTPGGEAFF. As DNA, the CDR3 is TGTGCCAGCACGAAGCTGACCCCAGGAGGAGAAGCTTTCTTT.

This clonotype was seen more than once but under ten times. The chain recombines TRBV5-1 with TRBJ2-3, with D unclear. This CDR3 region has 16 residues. V was pared by 5 bases and J by 3 bases, with 19 bases between. The germline CDR1 and CDR2 sequences are SGHRS and YFSETQ. As DNA, the CDR3 is TGCGCCAGCAGGTTAGACACTCCGCACATGACAGATACGCAGTATTTT. It codes for CASRLDTPHMTDTQYF.

This clonotype came up a few times. The chain combines TRBV19 with TRBJ1-5; D uncertain. With 4 bases removed from V and 4 bases from J, the gap between germline ends came to 14 bases. CDR3 size: 15 residues. Germline assignment: CDR1 LNHDA and CDR2 SQIVND (reference sequence). The CDR3 protein is CASSTTWVANQPQHF. CDR3 coding DNA: TGTGCCAGTAGTACCACCTGGGTTGCGAATCAGCCCCAGCATTTT.

This clonotype occurred a few times. V is TRBV11-2 and J is TRBJ2-7; 10 positions agree with TRBD2. Germline V gene lookup returns CDR1 SGHAT and CDR2 FQNNGV. CDR3 length equals 15 residues. J lost 3 bases, V lost 4 bases, and 6 bases had no gene match. The chain's CDR3 is CASSYSGGPDYEQYF. The DNA for the CDR3 is TGTGCCAGCAGCTATAGCGGGGGGCCAGACTACGAGCAGTACTTC.

The chain combines TRBV20-1 with TRBJ1-2, with unresolved D. V lost 5 bases to trimming and J lost 7 bases, with 17 bases between them. CDR1 is DFQATT, CDR2 SNEGSKA, per germline (reference sequence). The CDR3 consists of 13 residues. The CDR3 coding sequence is TGCAGTGCTCCCCAGGACCCGGGGTCTGGCTACACCTTC. This translates into CSAPQDPGSGYTF.

The chain carries TRBV10-2 and TRBJ2-1; 7 bases map to TRBD2. Looked up from germline, CDR1 is WSHSY and CDR2 is SAAADI. Trimming took 2 bases from V and 9 from J; bases not matched to a gene: 7. The CDR3 loop spans 14 amino acids. CDR3 protein: CASSERGDYAEQFF. CDR3 DNA sequence: TGCGCCAGCAGTGAGCGAGGGGACTACGCTGAGCAGTTCTTC.

This clonotype has just a few counts. J is TRBJ2-7 and V is TRBV7-9; the D is unclear. The V end was cut by 5 bases, the J end by 0 bases, with 11 bases between. Germline CDR1 and CDR2: SEHNR and FQNEAQ (reference sequence). This CDR3 contains 14 residues. CDR3 nucleotides: TGTGCCAGCAGCCCAATGACTGTCTCCTACGAGCAGTACTTC. Protein sequence: CASSPMTVSYEQYF.

The gene calls are TRBV29-1 and TRBJ1-2; D gene uncertain. V dropped 5 bases and J dropped 4 bases, with 8 bases sitting between them. The CDR3 loop spans 11 amino acids. Germline assignment: CDR1 SQVTM and CDR2 ANQGSEA. The CDR3 bases are TGCAGCGTTCCCGGGTCCTATGGCTACACCTTC. The encoded protein is CSVPGSYGYTF.